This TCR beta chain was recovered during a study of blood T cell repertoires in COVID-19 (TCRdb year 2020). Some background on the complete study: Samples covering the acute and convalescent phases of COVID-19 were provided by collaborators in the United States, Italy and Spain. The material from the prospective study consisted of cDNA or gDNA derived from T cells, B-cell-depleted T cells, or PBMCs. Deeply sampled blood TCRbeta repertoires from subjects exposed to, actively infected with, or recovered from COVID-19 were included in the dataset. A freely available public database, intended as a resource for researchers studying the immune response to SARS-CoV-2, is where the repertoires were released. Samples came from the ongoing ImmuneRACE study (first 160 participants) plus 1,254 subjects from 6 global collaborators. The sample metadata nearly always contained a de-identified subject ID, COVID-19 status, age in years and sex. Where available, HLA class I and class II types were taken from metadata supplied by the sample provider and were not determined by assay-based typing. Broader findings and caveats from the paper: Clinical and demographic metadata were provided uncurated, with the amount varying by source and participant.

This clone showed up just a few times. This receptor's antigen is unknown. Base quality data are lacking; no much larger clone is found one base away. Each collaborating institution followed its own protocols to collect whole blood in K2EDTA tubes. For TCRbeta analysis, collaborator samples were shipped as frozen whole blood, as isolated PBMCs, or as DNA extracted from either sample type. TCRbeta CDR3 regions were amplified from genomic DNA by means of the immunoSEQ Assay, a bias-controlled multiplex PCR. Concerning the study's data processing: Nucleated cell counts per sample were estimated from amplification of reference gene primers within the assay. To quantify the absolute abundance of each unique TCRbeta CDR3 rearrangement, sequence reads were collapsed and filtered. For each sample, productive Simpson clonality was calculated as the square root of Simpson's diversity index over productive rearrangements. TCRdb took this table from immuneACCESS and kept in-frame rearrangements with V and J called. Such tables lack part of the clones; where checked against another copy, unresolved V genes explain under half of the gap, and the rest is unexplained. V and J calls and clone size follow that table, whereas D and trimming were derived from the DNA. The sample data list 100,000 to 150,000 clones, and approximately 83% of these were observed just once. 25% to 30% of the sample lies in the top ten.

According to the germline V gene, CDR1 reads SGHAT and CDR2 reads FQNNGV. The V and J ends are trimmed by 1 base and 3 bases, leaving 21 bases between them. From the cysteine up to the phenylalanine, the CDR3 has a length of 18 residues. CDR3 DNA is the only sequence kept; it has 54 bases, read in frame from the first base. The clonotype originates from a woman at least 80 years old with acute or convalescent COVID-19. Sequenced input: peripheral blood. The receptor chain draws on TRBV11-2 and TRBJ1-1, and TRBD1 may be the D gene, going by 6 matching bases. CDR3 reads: CASSLVYRTGKSDTEAFF. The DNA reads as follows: TGTGCCAGCAGCTTAGTATATAGAACAGGGAAATCCGACACTGAAGCTTTCTTT.